This T cell receptor beta chain was recorded in a study of shared clonotypes between healthy human individuals. With 2 bases clipped from V and 2 bases from J, the junction kept 1 base outside the gene matches. This CDR3 contains 14 residues. From germline, CDR1 is MNHNY and CDR2 SVGAGI (reference sequence). Sequencing was at deep level. Assay used: immunoSEQ multiplex PCR; TCRdb lists only in-frame clones, some missing. Of more than 400,000 clones in the sample, roughly 95% were seen once. With regard to this clone: Its cognate antigen is unknown.

Overall study findings and caveats: Enrolling few donors narrowed the genetic and exposure-history diversity that was represented.

The sequence came from a woman aged 25 to 39 in good health. Sequencing was performed on naive CD4+ T cells sorted from blood. Regarding subset: CD45RA+ positively selected. The chain links TRBV6-6 to TRBJ2-7, with 9 nucleotides matching TRBD1. Written as DNA, the CDR3 is TGTGCCAGCAGTTACCGGGACAGGGCCTACGAGCAGTACTTC. This codes for CASSYRDRAYEQYF.